The 20 T cell receptor beta chains given below trace back to one sample, sequenced in a study of CD8 T cells in ankylosing spondylitis. TCRdb called the 5' RACE reads again in MiXCR, with one record for every CDR3 protein. Of 350,000 or so distinct CDR3 sequences in the sample, about 15% are singletons; the top ten hold about 1%. Material for sequencing was blood, either unsorted or a sorted T cell fraction (not recorded which). The receptors here all came from a male donor with ankylosing spondylitis or in good health (not recorded which).

This clonotype has more than one count but fewer than ten. J is TRBJ2-1 and V is TRBV7-2; D possibly corresponds to TRBD2 (5 bases). Germline values: CDR1 SGHTA, CDR2 FQGNSA. The ends were cut back, 5 bases at V and 9 bases at J, with 20 bases in the middle. The CDR3 consists of 15 residues. Here the CDR3 reads CASSGWAGSVFEQFF. CDR3 in DNA: TGTGCCAGCAGCGGTTGGGCGGGTTCGGTTTTTGAGCAGTTCTTC.

This clonotype was seen more than once but under ten times. The chain joins TRBV7-9 to TRBJ2-1; D call uncertain. The CDR3 runs to 15 residues. With 1 base removed from V and 4 bases from J, the gap between germline ends came to 11 bases. Germline V gives CDR1 SEHNR, CDR2 FQNEAQ (reference sequence). The CDR3 loop is CASSLDLTPYNEQFF. As DNA, the CDR3 is TGTGCCAGCAGCTTAGACCTTACCCCGTACAATGAGCAGTTCTTC.

The chain combines TRBV12-5 with TRBJ2-3; 9 nucleotides agree with TRBD1. Germline CDR1 and CDR2: LGHNT and FRNRAP. The J segment lost 2 bases and the V segment lost 0 bases, leaving 3 bases of the junction unmatched. There are 16 residues in the CDR3. The CDR3 nucleotides read TGTGCTAGTGGTTTGGTACAGGGGGCATCCACAGATACGCAGTATTTT. Its translation: CASGLVQGASTDTQYF.

The chain has TRBV7-9 and TRBJ2-1, with D hard to call. V lost 7 bases and J lost 5, with 6 bases in between. The CDR3 is 11 amino acids. Germline lookup yields CDR1 SEHNR and CDR2 FQNEAQ (reference sequence). Here the CDR3 reads CASMFDNEQFF. The CDR3 DNA reads as TGTGCCAGCATGTTCGACAATGAGCAGTTCTTC.

This clonotype appeared a few times. The genes are TRBV12-3 or TRBV12-4 and TRBJ1-4; D is perhaps TRBD1 (5 bases). This CDR3 spans 14 amino acids. The V gene lost 6 bases and the J gene lost 8 bases, with 16 bases spanning the gap. The CDR3 bases are TGTGCCAGCAGACTCGACAGTGTTCGGGAAAAACTGTTTTTT. Its protein is CASRLDSVREKLFF.

The chain couples TRBV20-1 to TRBJ2-1; D might be TRBD1 or TRBD2, each matching 5 bases. Germline CDR1 reads DFQATT; CDR2 reads SNEGSKA (reference sequence). The V gene lost 6 bases and the J gene lost 7 bases, with 19 bases spanning the gap. This CDR3 is built from 14 residues. The CDR3 sequence is CSANKRSSGNEQFF. CDR3 nucleotides: TGCAGTGCCAACAAGCGGTCCTCAGGGAATGAGCAGTTCTTC.

The chain carries TRBV6-4 and TRBJ2-3; the match to TRBD2 covers 12 bases. The CDR3 sequence is 15 residues long. Looked up from germline, CDR1 is MRHNA and CDR2 is SNTAGT. Trimming cost V 7 bases and J 6 bases; bases outside gene matches: 8. This chain's CDR3 is CASTETSGGQDTQYF. The CDR3 DNA follows: TGTGCCAGCACCGAGACTAGCGGGGGCCAGGATACGCAGTATTTT.

This clonotype was found many times. CDR3 amino acids: CASSTGQGGYGYTF. The CDR3 DNA follows: TGCGCCAGCAGCACGGGACAGGGGGGGTATGGCTACACCTTC. The rearrangement joins TRBV5-1 to TRBJ1-2, with 11 bases matching TRBD1. CDR3 size: 14 residues. After removal of 4 bases from V and 5 bases from J, the junction contained 4 bases not matched to a gene. Germline CDR1 and CDR2: SGHRS and YFSETQ. Using reference TRBV5-1 and TRBJ1-2 for the parts outside the CDR3, the full variable domain is KAGVTQTPRYLIKTRGQQVTLSCSPISGHRSVSWYQQTPGQGLQFLFEYFSETQRNKGNFPGRFSGRQFSNSRSEMNVSTLELGDSALYLCASSTGQGGYGYTFGSGTRLTVV.

The CDR3 region is CAISALQGGNEQYF. DNA of the CDR3: TGTGCCATCAGTGCTTTGCAGGGGGGCAACGAGCAGTACTTC. V is TRBV10-3 and J is TRBJ2-7; D may be TRBD1 (7 bases). The CDR3 spans 14 residues. Per the germline V gene, CDR1 is ENHRY and CDR2 is SYGVKD. V was shortened by 4 bases and J by 5 bases, with 15 bases between the two germline ends.

This clonotype was detected only a few times. The chain joins TRBV12-3 or TRBV12-4 to TRBJ2-4, with unresolved D. The CDR3 is made up of 15 amino acids. The germline V and J ends were trimmed by 7 bases and 3 bases, with 16 bases remaining between them. The CDR3, as DNA: TGTGCCAGCACCAACGAACCGAGAGGCAAAAACATTCAGTACTTC. Protein: CASTNEPRGKNIQYF.

The chain links TRBV3-1 to TRBJ2-3; D ambiguous. The germline V gene has CDR1 LGHDT and CDR2 YNNKEL (reference sequence). This CDR3 region has 14 residues. With 1 base removed from V and 2 bases from J, the gap between germline ends came to 7 bases. The CDR3 DNA reads as TGTGCCAGCAGCCAAGCCCAGGACACAGATACGCAGTATTTT. Its protein product is CASSQAQDTDTQYF.

The sample holds one count of this clonotype. The V gene is TRBV19, the J gene TRBJ2-1; either TRBD1 or TRBD2 may supply D (5 bases each). V gave up 2 bases and J gave up 5 bases, with 13 bases separating them. The CDR3 sequence is 15 residues long. Germline V gene lookup returns CDR1 LNHDA and CDR2 SQIVND (reference sequence). The CDR3 loop is CASSIHRDGNNEQFF. The CDR3 DNA is TGTGCCAGTAGTATACATAGGGACGGGAACAATGAGCAGTTCTTC.

Many counts were recorded for this clonotype. The rearrangement uses TRBV12-3 or TRBV12-4 and TRBJ1-1; perhaps TRBD1 as D (5 bases). Trimming stripped 6 bases from V and 4 bases from J, with 15 bases between. There are 14 residues in the CDR3. For the CDR3, the DNA is TGTGCCAGCAGACGAGGTGGGGCTGGCACTGAAGCTTTCTTT. This encodes CASRRGGAGTEAFF.

The table lists this clonotype with a few counts. V and J are TRBV5-6 and TRBJ1-4; the D is unclear. Germline V lookup: CDR1 SGHDT, CDR2 YYEEEE. V was pared by 9 bases and J by 8 bases, with 8 bases between. The CDR3 has 10 residues. The CDR3 is CATLAEKLFF. CDR3 sequence (DNA): TGTGCCACCCTGGCCGAAAAACTGTTTTTT.

This clonotype was observed at least ten times. The CDR3 protein is CASTEGNQPQHF. The CDR3 DNA reads as TGTGCCAGCACGGAGGGCAATCAGCCCCAGCATTTT. The chain has TRBV12-3 or TRBV12-4 and TRBJ1-5, with D uncertain. The CDR3 runs 12 residues. Trimming cost V 7 bases and J 2 bases, with 6 bases left between them.

V is TRBV30 and J is TRBJ1-5; unclear D gene. Germline V lookup: CDR1 GTSNPN, CDR2 SVGIG (reference sequence). Trimming pared 1 base from V and 1 base from J, leaving 5 bases between. The CDR3 has 13 residues. The CDR3 DNA reads as TGTGCCTGGAGTGACGGCAGCAATCAGCCCCAGCATTTT. Residues: CAWSDGSNQPQHF.

This clonotype showed up just a few times. The V gene is TRBV3-1, the J gene TRBJ1-2; D is uncertain. Looked up from germline, CDR1 is LGHDT and CDR2 is YNNKEL (reference sequence). Deletions cut 4 bases from V and 0 bases from J, with 9 bases between. CDR3 size: 14 residues. CDR3 in DNA: TGTGCCAGCAGCCCCCGCGGGGCTAACTATGGCTACACCTTC. It encodes CASSPRGANYGYTF.

This clonotype was detected a few times. The rearrangement joins TRBV5-1 to TRBJ2-6; no clear D gene. The CDR3 contains 18 residues. The ends were cut back, 3 bases at V and 0 bases at J, with 16 bases in the middle. Germline CDR1 SGHRS, CDR2 YFSETQ. CDR3 region: CASSSAASPNSGANVLTF. The CDR3 DNA reads as TGCGCCAGCAGCTCCGCGGCTTCTCCCAACTCTGGGGCCAACGTCCTGACTTTC.

This clonotype was seen repeatedly, ten times or more. The rearrangement joins TRBV12-3 or TRBV12-4 to TRBJ1-1; D gene unclear. Trimming pared 8 bases from V and 2 bases from J, leaving 18 bases between. The CDR3 spans 15 residues. CDR3 DNA: TGTGCCAGCTCTCGGACTCAACATACTAACACTGAAGCTTTCTTT. Translating gives CASSRTQHTNTEAFF.

This clonotype has only a few counts. The rearrangement joins TRBV19 to TRBJ1-1; D not resolved. This CDR3 is 13 amino acids long. In germline, CDR1 is LNHDA, CDR2 SQIVND (reference sequence). Trimming left V 3 bases short and J 5 bases short, with 10 bases between. DNA for the CDR3: TGTGCCAGTAGTATCGGTCGTTTGACTGAAGCTTTCTTT. Translating gives CASSIGRLTEAFF.